A selection of T cell receptor beta chains follows, all from one sample in a study of blood T cell repertoires in COVID-19. The protocol was immunoSEQ multiplex PCR, while the TCRdb copy is restricted to in-frame clones and leaves out a portion. The table includes fewer than 350,000 clones, around 90% detected once. The sample taken for sequencing was peripheral blood. These receptors originate from a man aged 25 to 40 with COVID-19, enrolled during active disease. Both conserved end residues are part of each CDR3. D genes are given only for firm matches. Clone size is not always given. Where it is, it says once, few, many or a class for expanded clones.

j_gene,v_gene,abundance,d_gene,CDR3aa,CDR3nt
TRBJ1-4,TRBV4-3,-,TRBD1,CASSHHLTGEFAGKLFF,TGCGCCAGCAGCCATCACCTCACAGGGGAATTCGCGGGGAAACTGTTTTTT
TRBJ1-4,TRBV30,few,TRBD1,CAWSADRGGIEKLFF,TGTGCCTGGAGCGCCGACAGGGGAGGTATTGAAAAACTGTTTTTT
TRBJ2-2,TRBV13,many,TRBD1,CASSSESGQGVSGELFF,TGTGCCAGCAGCTCAGAATCGGGACAGGGAGTTTCCGGGGAGCTGTTTTTT
TRBJ1-2,TRBV19,once,TRBD1,CASLNNPGTGYGYTF,TGTGCCAGTCTTAATAATCCCGGGACAGGGTATGGCTACACCTTC
TRBJ2-1,TRBV27,-,-,CASSYGEREQFF,TGTGCCAGCAGTTACGGGGAACGTGAGCAGTTCTTC
TRBJ2-3,TRBV5-4,-,TRBD1,CASSFRDRVLTDTQYF,TGTGCCAGCAGCTTCCGGGACAGGGTATTGACAGATACGCAGTATTTT
TRBJ2-6,TRBV7-6,-,-,CATREGAAGANVLTF,TGTGCCACCCGGGAGGGGGCTGCTGGGGCCAACGTCCTGACTTTC
TRBJ2-3,TRBV5-1,-,-,CASSSPGVDTQYF,TGCGCCAGCAGCTCACCGGGAGTCGATACGCAGTATTTT
TRBJ1-1,TRBV2,few,-,CASEVPRAAFF,TGTGCCAGCGAAGTCCCCAGGGCGGCTTTCTTT
TRBJ1-1,TRBV21-1,few,-,CASSKEANRRQMRTEAFF,TGTGCCAGCAGCAAAGAAGCCAACAGGAGACAGATGAGGACTGAAGCTTTCTTT
TRBJ2-7,TRBV4-3,-,TRBD1,CASSPGFGEGAHEQYF,TGCGCCAGCAGCCCCGGATTCGGAGAGGGGGCTCACGAGCAGTACTTC
TRBJ2-5,TRBV15,-,-,CATSRATWGGTQYF,TGTGCCACCAGCAGAGCGACCTGGGGAGGGACCCAGTACTTC
TRBJ1-5,TRBV19,-,-,CASSKGHNQPQHF,TGTGCCAGTAGTAAGGGGCACAATCAGCCCCAGCATTTT
TRBJ2-1,TRBV18,-,TRBD2,CASSPRSTTSGTYNEQFF,TGTGCCAGCTCACCACGATCAACGACTAGCGGTACCTACAATGAGCAGTTCTTC
TRBJ2-4,TRBV21-1,-,-,CASSKVWSGGLAGARAKNIQYF,TGTGCCAGCAGCAAAGTTTGGAGTGGGGGACTAGCGGGGGCTCGAGCCAAAAACATTCAGTACTTC
TRBJ2-5,TRBV3-1/TRBV3-2,-,-,CASMGGRETQYF,TGTGCCAGCATGGGGGGGCGAGAGACCCAGTACTTC
TRBJ2-6,TRBV10-2,-,TRBD1,CASSPGTGGSGANVLTF,TGCGCCAGCAGCCCCGGGACAGGGGGCTCTGGGGCCAACGTCCTGACTTTC
TRBJ2-5,TRBV6-5,-,TRBD1,CASSYTGQGRGTQYF,TGTGCCAGCAGTTACACCGGACAGGGGAGGGGGACCCAGTACTTC
TRBJ2-7,TRBV24-1,-,TRBD1,CATREDRVDEQYF,TGTGCCACCAGGGAAGACAGGGTCGACGAGCAGTACTTC
TRBJ2-5,TRBV5-8,-,TRBD1,CASILTGQQETQYF,TGTGCCAGCATCCTGACGGGACAGCAAGAGACCCAGTACTTC
TRBJ2-6,TRBV19,-,-,CASSTGGFSGANVLTF,TGTGCCAGTAGTACCGGGGGTTTCTCTGGGGCCAACGTCCTGACTTTC
TRBJ2-7,TRBV5-1,once,-,CASKQGSNYEQYF,TGCGCCAGTAAACAGGGATCAAACTACGAGCAGTACTTC
TRBJ2-7,TRBV28,-,TRBD1,CASRTGAYEQYF,TGTGCCAGCAGGACAGGGGCCTACGAGCAGTACTTC
TRBJ2-7,TRBV5-4,-,-,CASSLGTIDYEQYF,TGTGCCAGCAGCTTGGGGACTATAGATTACGAGCAGTACTTC
TRBJ1-6,TRBV5-6,-,-,CASSLVGRGLSLHF,TGTGCCAGCAGCTTGGTGGGCAGGGGTTTATCCCTCCACTTT
TRBJ1-3,TRBV7-7,many,TRBD1,CASSQGQADTIYF,TGTGCCAGCAGTCAAGGACAGGCGGACACCATATATTTT
TRBJ2-2,TRBV6-5,-,TRBD1,CASRSGQGTGELFF,TGTGCCAGCAGATCCGGACAGGGGACCGGGGAGCTGTTTTTT
TRBJ2-1,TRBV6-6,-,TRBD2,CASSYSGSGGSNEQFF,TGTGCCAGCAGTTACTCGGGTAGCGGGGGGTCTAATGAGCAGTTCTTC
TRBJ2-5,TRBV5-4,-,TRBD1,CASSFGTGLQETQYF,TGTGCCAGCAGCTTCGGGACAGGGCTCCAAGAGACCCAGTACTTC
TRBJ2-1,TRBV7-2,-,TRBD2,CASGRAGGNNEQFF,TGTGCCAGCGGAAGGGCGGGAGGGAACAATGAGCAGTTCTTC
TRBJ1-3,TRBV6-4,-,TRBD1,CASSDGETGRTGNTIYF,TGTGCCAGCAGTGACGGGGAGACAGGGAGAACTGGAAACACCATATATTTT
TRBJ2-1,TRBV5-1,-,TRBD2,CASSKGLAEPPYNEQFF,TGCGCCAGCAGCAAGGGACTAGCGGAGCCCCCCTACAATGAGCAGTTCTTC
TRBJ2-7,TRBV23-1,-,-,CASRLPGPSYEQYF,TGCGCCAGCAGACTTCCGGGTCCATCCTACGAGCAGTACTTC
TRBJ2-5,TRBV6-2/TRBV6-3,-,TRBD1,CASSPLDRGGETQYF,TGTGCCAGCAGCCCCCTCGACAGGGGAGGAGAGACCCAGTACTTC
TRBJ2-7,TRBV10-3,-,TRBD2,CAISESRGRGISYEQYF,TGTGCCATCAGTGAGTCTCGAGGGAGGGGAATTTCCTACGAGCAGTACTTC
TRBJ1-1,TRBV7-3,-,TRBD1,CASSLLSGGSGTEAFF,TGTGCCAGCAGCTTATTGTCAGGGGGAAGTGGCACTGAAGCTTTCTTT